This entry describes one T cell receptor beta chain. The antigen it binds to is not known. No base quality information exists; no much larger clone differs at one position. The donors were healthy, HIV-negative adults with no recently reported acute infections or vaccinations. Only Caucasian adults living in Nashville, Tennessee, USA were represented among the donors. CD4+ T cells were enriched by magnetic negative selection; naive cells were then positively selected on CD45RA, and the negative fraction formed the memory subset. Blood was collected by leukapheresis, and PBMCs were isolated by Ficoll-Histopaque density gradient centrifugation and then cryopreserved in liquid nitrogen vapor phase. Purity and quantity of every magnetically sorted T cell population were checked by analytical flow cytometry. Genomic DNA was isolated from every sorted fraction and measured by UV absorbance on a Nanodrop 2000c.

The data belong to a study of shared clonotypes between healthy human individuals (dated by TCRdb to 2019 to 2021). For the study in its entirety: A few men and two women, aged 18 to 49 years, made up the cohort. For each donor, three plates each were used for CD4 naive and CD4 memory, two plates were used for CD8 naive, and one plate was used for CD8 memory. The study deeply sequenced blood TCR repertoires of five healthy adults to estimate repertoire size and the extent of clonotype sharing between individuals. To increase sequencing depth and limit assay-specific biases, different laboratories used diverse techniques to prepare libraries and sequence TCR repertoires. Per donor, leukapheresis produced somewhere between about 0.9 and 9.5 billion PBMCs.

The germline V gene sets CDR1 to MDHEN and CDR2 to SYDVKM. The CDR3 numbers 14 residues from cysteine through phenylalanine. Here the CDR3 DNA is all that survives: 42 bases in frame from base 1. The trim is 6 bases for V and 0 bases for J, with a gap of 12 bases between the germline ends. Results the study describes overall, beyond this receptor: Only blood was sampled, and tissue TCR repertoires likely differ from those in blood. Sharing across a few donors was observed for 5% to 6.5% of naive CD4, around 3.5% of naive CD8, over 2% of memory CD4, and approximately 0.41% of memory CD8 clonotypes. The genetic and exposure-history diversity represented was limited by the small number of donors. Compared with non-shared clonotypes, clonotypes shared by all four sorted-subset donors had higher generation probabilities. Larger estimated clonotype richness was generally found for naive subsets than for memory subsets. Rarefaction of sorted-subset datasets indicated incomplete sequencing despite the large sequencing depth. Pairwise subsampling indicated that sequencing depth was expected to affect the degree of clonotype sharing among donors.

Using the deep immunoSEQ assay, multiplex PCR amplified TCR CDR3 regions from genomic DNA. For each cell subset, the extracted genomic DNA was distributed evenly across all wells of several immunoSEQ 96-well plates, and each plate served as one replicate. For sorted subsets, each replicate PCR was loaded with about 0.2 ug genomic DNA, equivalent to 32,000 or so T cell genomes. Purified libraries were quantified with a Qubit 3.0 fluorometer, sized on a Bioanalyzer 2100, and re-quantified with the KAPA Library Quantification kit. Every immunoSEQ 96-well plate was sequenced on a dedicated single-read 150-cycle Illumina NextSeq 550 flow cell. The study's processing was this. The immunoSEQ output contained only junctional sequences without quality scores, so filtering could not match that applied to full-length reads. Sequences were annotated with PyIR, a Python wrapper for IgBLAST v1.9, and V/J genes and CDR3 were assigned using IMGT germline references. Reads were filtered out if the reads had weak V/J assignments (E-value above 1e-6), no CDR3, stop codons, out-of-frame junctions, or ambiguous translated residues. V3J clonotypes were defined as sequences sharing the same inferred V gene, J gene, and CDR3 amino acid sequence. To compute the percentage overlap between repertoires, the number of shared unique clonotypes was divided by the size of the smaller repertoire. RTK rarefaction, the Chao1 estimator, and Recon v2.1 estimates of unobserved clonotypes were used to assess repertoire richness. For all TCRbeta clonotypes obtained by the gDNA method from several donors, generation probabilities were computed with OLGA. TCRdb took over this immuneACCESS table, retaining in-frame rearrangements with V and J assigned. Such tables are incomplete; in checked studies, under half of the missing clones stem from an unresolved V gene, and the remainder is unexplained. Clonal size and the V and J genes are those of that table, whereas D and trimming came from the DNA. For this sample the table gives roughly 1,000,000 clones, of which 75% to 85% were detected only once. The ten largest make up under 0.6% of the sample.

Here the chain combines TRBV28 and TRBJ2-7, and TRBD2 may be the D gene, going by 5 matching bases. This TCR was sampled from a man aged 18 to 29 in good health. Some clones in this sample may be carry-over from other donors' samples. Sequenced: memory CD4+ T cells from PBMCs. Interpreted using the paper, the cell subset or site label stands for: CD45RA-negative fraction. The DNA is as follows: TGTGCCAGCAGCATCGGGGTTAGCTCCTACGAGCAGTACTTC. Its translation is CASSIGVSSYEQYF.